Included here is one T cell receptor (beta chain) sequence, with context. The target antigen is unknown. The V and J ends lost 8 bases and 4 bases respectively, with 11 bases between them. The CDR3 consists of 12 residues. CDR1 is PRHDT and CDR2 is FYEKMQ in the germline V gene (reference sequence). The record originates from a study of T-cell reconstitution after alpha-beta-depleted transplantation in children. Study-wide results and caveats: Newly produced T cells mostly provided counts and TCRbeta diversity after one year, as hyperexpanded clones declined. Several hundred rapidly expanded clones from non-depleted graft cells reportedly supplied alpha-beta T cells about two months post-transplant. Diversity of TCRbeta at day 60 was high in some patients, arising from surviving recipient T cells and thymic progenitors.

TCRbeta library preparation incorporated unique molecular identifiers. TCRdb reprocessed the PCR reads with MiXCR, giving one entry per CDR3 protein. The sample has about 980,000 distinct CDR3 sequences; about 26% are singletons. This TCR came from a boy under two years old who had a stem cell transplant for SCID, so the T cells may come from the graft donor. The rearrangement links TRBV13 to TRBJ2-5, with D possibly matching TRBD1 (5 bases). The specimen was PBMCs, mostly from graft donor cells, collected 360 days after TCRalphabeta/CD19-depleted stem cell transplant. The CDR3 reads CASGSGRETQYF. In DNA form, the CDR3 reads TGTGCCAGCGGGTCAGGGCGAGAGACCCAGTACTTC.